The source of this T cell receptor (beta chain) is a study of beta chain features in type 1 diabetes. Study-wide results and limits: Junctions at VDJ sites from type 1 diabetes patients had fewer insertions and more deletions. Across patients, naive, central memory and Treg TCRB repertoires exhibited apparently greater similarity than was observed across healthy donors.

As every portion of the isolated RNA was reverse transcribed, the sequencing read expressed TCRB transcripts. Clones were sequenced by immunoSEQ multiplex PCR, and TCRdb holds only the in-frame ones, with some missing. The repertoire consists of 970,000 or so clones, with 17% occurring once and the leading ten covering around 0.02%. About this clone itself: Its specificity is not known.

The CDR3 runs to 16 residues. In germline, CDR1 is MGHRA, CDR2 YSYEKL. Trimming shortened V by 3 bases and J by 0 bases, and 12 bases separated the two germline ends. The chain uses TRBV4-1 and TRBJ1-3; D may be TRBD1 (5 bases). The sequencing input was naive CD4+ T cells from blood. This clonotype was obtained from a young woman in good health. DNA for the CDR3: TGCGCCAGCAGCCAGACAGTACTCTACTCTGGAAACACCATATATTTT. Translation: CASSQTVLYSGNTIYF.